Following are 29 T cell receptor beta chains from one sample sequenced in a study of regulatory T cells in long-lasting Graves disease (dated by TCRdb to the early 2020s). Receptor amplification or capture employed multiplex PCR. These reads were obtained on an Illumina HiSeq 4000. TCR beta libraries were built with iRepertoire HTBI primers and Arm-PCR amplification of CDR3 regions. TCRdb ran its own pipeline on the public reads, namely fastp trimming at Q25 and MiXCR clone calling, and kept in-frame beta chains. Identical CDR3 protein sequences are pooled into one entry, listed with their most common genes and DNA. The sample table records over 300,000 distinct CDR3 sequences; 15% to 20% of these occur just once. Together, the top ten hold 29% of the sample. What the time point label conveys for this sample: persistent/refractory GD, antithyroid drugs over 5 years with positive TRAb. For both TCR sequencing and RNA sequencing, RNA was extracted from PBMCs in TRIzol.

This specimen was peripheral blood mononuclear cells (PBMCs), taken when the disease was refractory, from a patient treated with antithyroid drugs. The origin of the receptors is a female donor with Graves disease.

The J gene is TRBJ1-1, the V gene TRBV19; TRBD1 might be the D (5 bases). Germline loops: CDR1 LNHDA, CDR2 SQIVND (reference sequence). There are 17 residues in the CDR3. V gave up 3 bases and J gave up 3 bases, with 20 bases separating them. CDR3 region: CASSMWQGEGFYTEAFF. The CDR3 region has the DNA TGTGCCAGTAGTATGTGGCAGGGAGAAGGCTTTTACACTGAAGCTTTCTTT.

The chain links TRBV19 to TRBJ1-5; 9 nucleotides align to TRBD1. CDR1 and CDR2 from the germline V gene are LNHDA and SQIVND (reference sequence). The CDR3 consists of 15 residues. Unmatched junction bases numbered 7, after V lost 6 bases and J lost 4 bases. CDR3 nucleotide sequence: TGTGCCAGTAGGACAGGACAGGGGAAAAATCAGCCCCAGCATTTT. Amino acids: CASRTGQGKNQPQHF.

The sample holds many counts of this clonotype. This chain connects TRBV11-3 to TRBJ1-5, with TRBD1 identical over 8 bases. CDR3 length: 16 amino acids. CDR1 is SGHNT and CDR2 is YENEEA in the germline V gene. The V and J ends lost 4 bases and 3 bases, in that order; junction bases with no gene match: 8. CDR3 nucleotide sequence: TGTGCCAGCAGCTCATCCAGGGGGCAAAACAATCAGCCCCAGCATTTT. Translated: CASSSSRGQNNQPQHF. The entire variable domain, with the rest obtained from reference TRBV11-3 and TRBJ1-5, is as follows: EAGVVQSPRYKIIEKKQPVAFWCNPISGHNTLYWYLQNLGQGPELLIRYENEEAVDDSQLPKDRFSAERLKGVDSTLKIQPAELGDSAVYLCASSSSRGQNNQPQHFGDGTRLSIL.

This clonotype was picked up a small number of times. The chain has TRBV29-1 and TRBJ2-7; no reliable D call. V lost 0 bases and J lost 3, with 6 bases in between. The CDR3 covers 12 residues. Germline-derived CDR1 and CDR2 are SQVTM and ANQGSEA. This CDR3 is CSVEDRGYEQYF. The CDR3 nucleotides read TGCAGCGTTGAAGATCGCGGCTACGAGCAGTACTTC.

This clonotype was counted between two and nine times. The chain is built from TRBV29-1 and TRBJ1-1, with 7 bases identical to TRBD1. V was pared by 6 bases and J by 4 bases, with 8 bases of the junction left unmatched. CDR1 and CDR2 (germline): SQVTM, ANQGSEA. The CDR3 consists of 13 residues. CDR3 nucleotides: TGCAGCGTCTCCAGGGGGGAATTCACTGAAGCTTTCTTT. Its protein is CSVSRGEFTEAFF.

This clonotype was seen a few times. In nucleotides, the CDR3 is TGTGCCAGCAGCTCCTGGGGAGGAGAATACAATGAGCAGTTCTTC. Amino acids: CASSSWGGEYNEQFF. The chain employs TRBV12-3 or TRBV12-4 and TRBJ2-1, with D possibly TRBD2 on 6 matching bases. Trimming took off 6 bases at V and 4 bases at J, with 16 bases between the two ends. This CDR3 spans 15 amino acids.

This clonotype was found a few times. The chain carries TRBV4-1 and TRBJ1-1; perhaps TRBD1 as D (5 bases). Germline V CDR1 and CDR2: MGHRA, YSYEKL. This CDR3 has 16 residues. V lost 1 base and J lost 3, with 15 bases in between. CDR3: CASSQAPVGRDTEAFF. In DNA form, the CDR3 reads TGCGCCAGCAGCCAAGCCCCAGTGGGACGGGACACTGAAGCTTTCTTT.

The chain recombines TRBV2 with TRBJ2-6; D might be TRBD2 (6 bases). Between the trimmed V and J ends, which lost 6 bases and 4 bases, there was a span of 13 bases. CDR1 and CDR2 from the germline V gene are SNHLY and FYNNEI. The CDR3 totals 15 residues. CDR3 DNA: TGTGCCAGCAGCGAGGGACTTGGGGGGGCCAACGTCCTGACTTTC. It encodes CASSEGLGGANVLTF. The full variable domain, with the rest looked up from reference TRBV2 and TRBJ2-6, is EPEVTQTPSHQVTQMGQEVILRCVPISNHLYFYWYRQILGQKVEFLVSFYNNEISEKSEIFDDQFSVERPDGSNFTLKIRSTKLEDSAMYFCASSEGLGGANVLTFGAGSRLTVL.

This clonotype was seen a handful of times. The J gene is TRBJ1-4, the V gene TRBV30; 7 nucleotides line up with TRBD1. J gave up 7 bases and V 1 base, and 15 bases lay outside the gene matches. The CDR3 covers 17 residues. Germline lookup yields CDR1 GTSNPN and CDR2 SVGIG (reference sequence). The CDR3, as DNA: TGTGCCTGGAGTGCTAGACAGGGCGCGCAACTAATTGAAAAACTGTTTTTT. This translates into CAWSARQGAQLIEKLFF.

This clonotype has a count of ten or more. The chain couples TRBV6-1 to TRBJ2-2; unclear D gene. Trimming took off 6 bases at V and 4 bases at J, with 12 bases between the two ends. The CDR3 runs to 14 residues. Germline assignment: CDR1 MNHNS and CDR2 SASEGT. The CDR3 here is CASSPGPGTGELFF. The CDR3, as DNA: TGTGCCAGCAGCCCGGGCCCTGGCACCGGGGAGCTGTTTTTT.

This clonotype came up a few times. The gene calls are TRBV6-2 or TRBV6-3 and TRBJ2-1, with D possibly TRBD2 on 5 matching bases. Trimming shortened V by 7 bases and J by 5 bases, and 15 bases separated the two germline ends. Germline-derived CDR1 and CDR2 are MNHEY and SVGEGT. The CDR3 sequence is 14 residues long. CDR3 loop: CASTEMGANNEQFF. CDR3 in DNA: TGTGCCAGCACCGAAATGGGAGCTAACAATGAGCAGTTCTTC.

About this clonotype itself: A much larger clone lies a single base off, so this may be a read error. V and J are TRBV29-1 and TRBJ1-4, with D tentatively TRBD1 (5 bases). CDR3 size: 15 residues. Trimming took 7 bases from V and 5 from J, leaving 20 bases between them. Germline CDR1 and CDR2: SQVTM and ANQGSEA. The CDR3 is CSASLFEWGNEKLFF. DNA of the CDR3: TGCAGCGCATCACTCTTTGAGTGGGGGAATGAAAAACTGTTTTTT.

The chain employs TRBV12-3 or TRBV12-4 and TRBJ1-2; D is perhaps TRBD1 (6 bases). V was pared by 6 bases and J by 2 bases, with 13 bases between. The length of the CDR3 is 14 residues. The CDR3 protein is CASSVTGKNYGYTF. As DNA, the CDR3 is TGTGCCAGCAGCGTAACAGGGAAAAACTATGGCTACACCTTC.

This clonotype showed up many times. The chain couples TRBV6-1 to TRBJ2-5; the D gene is possibly TRBD2 (6 bases). Germline V lookup: CDR1 MNHNS, CDR2 SASEGT. Trimming left V 6 bases short and J 4 bases short, with 21 bases between. This CDR3 is 16 amino acids long. The CDR3 nucleotides read TGTGCCAGCAGCAGTGGCCGGAGGGGCTTTGGAGAGACCCAGTACTTC. Its translation is CASSSGRRGFGETQYF.

The V call is TRBV18, the J call TRBJ2-4, with a tentative D call TRBD2 (6 bases). The J call may not be correct, given that the DNA end is closer to TRBJ2-1. The CDR3 length is 12 residues. Per germline, CDR1 KGHSH and CDR2 LQKENI. The CDR3 sequence: CASSPPGLKQFF. The CDR3 region has the DNA TGTGCCAGCTCACCACCGGGACTGAAGCAGTTCTTC.

This clonotype appeared a few times. The chain has TRBV7-2 and TRBJ2-7; 8 bases line up with TRBD1. The CDR3 consists of 13 residues. Germline CDR1 SGHTA, CDR2 FQGNSA. V dropped 5 bases and J dropped 6; count of bases not matched to a gene: 6. CDR3 bases: TGTGCCAGCAGCCAGGGGGCGTTAAGCGAGCAGTACTTC. Protein sequence: CASSQGALSEQYF.

The chain employs TRBV25-1 and TRBJ2-5, with D hard to call. Germline CDR1 and CDR2: MGHDK and SYGVNS. The length of the CDR3 is 13 residues. Trimming removed 1 base at V and 5 bases at J, with 8 bases between. Here the CDR3 DNA reads TGTGCCAGCAGTGAATGGGCAGGCGAGACCCAGTACTTC. Its translation is CASSEWAGETQYF.

This clonotype was detected a few times. V is TRBV5-1 and J is TRBJ2-5; 9 nucleotides agree with TRBD1. CDR3 length equals 15 residues. Germline V lookup: CDR1 SGHRS, CDR2 YFSETQ. Germline trimming cut 4 bases from V and 3 bases from J; bases unmatched to any gene: 7. The CDR3 protein is CASSRTGTGKETQYF. The CDR3 bases are TGCGCCAGCAGCCGAACCGGGACAGGGAAAGAGACCCAGTACTTC.

This clonotype has a handful of counts. This chain connects TRBV4-2 to TRBJ1-5; D gene uncertain. There are 15 residues in the CDR3. Trimming left V 3 bases short and J 0 bases short, with 9 bases between. Germline V lookup: CDR1 LGHNA, CDR2 YNFKEQ. The DNA for the CDR3 is TGTGCCAGCAGCCAGGCCGGTAATAGCAATCAGCCCCAGCATTTT. The encoded protein is CASSQAGNSNQPQHF.

This clonotype was seen repeatedly, ten times or more. V usage is TRBV18 and J usage is TRBJ2-5; D might be TRBD1 or TRBD2, each matching 6 bases. Trimming shortened V by 3 bases and J by 5 bases, and 19 bases separated the two germline ends. This CDR3 is built from 16 residues. Germline loops: CDR1 KGHSH, CDR2 LQKENI. This chain's CDR3 is CASSPLRGTQGETQYF. Here the CDR3 DNA reads TGTGCCAGCTCACCCCTCCGGGGGACGCAGGGGGAGACCCAGTACTTC.

This clonotype came up a few times. V usage is TRBV10-3 and J usage is TRBJ1-2; D possibly corresponds to TRBD1 (6 bases). The CDR3 totals 15 residues. V lost 3 bases to trimming and J lost 4 bases, with 15 bases between them. The germline gives CDR1 ENHRY, CDR2 SYGVKD. CDR3 bases: TGTGCCATCAGTGACCTACTCGACAGGCCCTATGGCTACACCTTC. The encoded protein is CAISDLLDRPYGYTF.

There are many counts of this clonotype. The CDR3: CASSFGQGTYEQYF. The DNA for the CDR3 is TGTGCCAGCAGTTTCGGACAGGGTACCTACGAGCAGTACTTC. V is TRBV12-3 or TRBV12-4 and J is TRBJ2-7; 8 bases fit TRBD1. The CDR3 has 14 amino acids. With 3 bases clipped from V and 2 bases from J, the junction kept 3 bases outside the gene matches.

This clonotype was detected many times. This chain links TRBV7-9 with TRBJ1-2, with D maybe TRBD1 (5 bases). The V gene's germline CDR1 is SEHNR and CDR2 FQNEAQ (reference sequence). There are 16 residues in the CDR3. The germline V and J ends were trimmed by 1 base and 2 bases, with 14 bases remaining between them. CDR3 nucleotides: TGTGCCAGCAGCTTAGAATGGGGCAGGGCGAACTATGGCTACACCTTC. Encoded protein: CASSLEWGRANYGYTF.

There are many counts of this clonotype. The chain combines TRBV6-5 with TRBJ1-1; D uncertain. V lost 3 bases and J lost 2, with 13 bases in between. From germline, CDR1 is MNHEY and CDR2 SVGAGI. The CDR3 loop spans 15 amino acids. As DNA, the CDR3 is TGTGCCAGCAGTTATCCCCGGACGGCTAACACTGAAGCTTTCTTT. It is translated as CASSYPRTANTEAFF.

The chain employs TRBV28 and TRBJ2-6; no clear D gene. Germline CDR1 is MDHEN and CDR2 is SYDVKM. Between the trimmed V and J ends, which lost 7 bases and 1 base, there was a span of 11 bases. The length of the CDR3 is 15 residues. CDR3 sequence reads: CASTARFSGANVLTF. CDR3 DNA: TGTGCCAGCACTGCCCGGTTTTCTGGGGCCAACGTCCTGACTTTC.

The chain recombines TRBV30 with TRBJ1-1, with D unclear. V was cut by 2 bases and J by 5 bases, with 15 bases left in between. CDR3 length: 14 residues. Germline CDR1 reads GTSNPN; CDR2 reads SVGIG (reference sequence). The chain's CDR3 is CAWSPYILGTEAFF. The CDR3 nucleotides are TGTGCCTGGAGTCCGTACATATTGGGGACTGAAGCTTTCTTT.

The chain couples TRBV5-1 to TRBJ2-7; 7 bases are shared with TRBD2. The CDR3 spans 16 residues. Germline V lookup: CDR1 SGHRS, CDR2 YFSETQ. J gave up 2 bases and V 0 bases, and 8 bases lay outside the gene matches. The CDR3 DNA sequence: TGCGCCAGCAGCTTGGCTCCAGGCGGGGGAACCTACGAGCAGTACTTC. This encodes CASSLAPGGGTYEQYF.

This chain uses TRBV5-1 with TRBJ1-3, with 11 bases lining up with TRBD1. Germline CDR1 and CDR2: SGHRS and YFSETQ. The trim removed 4 bases at V and 3 bases at J, leaving 9 bases unmatched. The CDR3 runs to 17 residues. The CDR3: CASSPKGQGAFGNTIYF. The DNA of the CDR3 is TGCGCCAGCAGCCCCAAAGGACAGGGGGCATTTGGAAACACCATATATTTT.

This clonotype was recorded many times. CDR3 in amino acids: CASSLRDRENGYTF. DNA of the CDR3: TGTGCCAGCAGTTTACGGGACAGGGAAAATGGCTACACCTTC. This sequence joins TRBV12-3 or TRBV12-4 and TRBJ1-2, with TRBD1 matching 9 bases. With V trimmed by 2 bases and J by 6 bases, 4 bases remained unmatched. The CDR3 extends over 14 amino acids.